This T cell receptor (beta chain) stems from a study of identical twins. This clonotype was counted a few times. J lost 1 base, V lost 3 bases, and 7 bases had no gene match. This CDR3 comprises 16 residues. The V gene's germline CDR1 is SGHRS and CDR2 YFSETQ. TCRdb independently ran MiXCR on the 5' RACE reads; one entry per CDR3 protein. In the table there are hundreds of thousands of distinct CDR3 sequences, around an eighth of which are singletons. The source is a woman aged 18-30 years in good health. The specimen sequenced was memory (CD45RO+) T cells sorted from blood. The J gene is TRBJ2-7, the V gene TRBV5-1; 10 nucleotides match TRBD2. CDR3 in amino acids: CASSSPSGRGSYEQYF. As DNA, the CDR3 is TGCGCCAGCAGCTCTCCTAGCGGGAGAGGGTCCTACGAGCAGTACTTC.